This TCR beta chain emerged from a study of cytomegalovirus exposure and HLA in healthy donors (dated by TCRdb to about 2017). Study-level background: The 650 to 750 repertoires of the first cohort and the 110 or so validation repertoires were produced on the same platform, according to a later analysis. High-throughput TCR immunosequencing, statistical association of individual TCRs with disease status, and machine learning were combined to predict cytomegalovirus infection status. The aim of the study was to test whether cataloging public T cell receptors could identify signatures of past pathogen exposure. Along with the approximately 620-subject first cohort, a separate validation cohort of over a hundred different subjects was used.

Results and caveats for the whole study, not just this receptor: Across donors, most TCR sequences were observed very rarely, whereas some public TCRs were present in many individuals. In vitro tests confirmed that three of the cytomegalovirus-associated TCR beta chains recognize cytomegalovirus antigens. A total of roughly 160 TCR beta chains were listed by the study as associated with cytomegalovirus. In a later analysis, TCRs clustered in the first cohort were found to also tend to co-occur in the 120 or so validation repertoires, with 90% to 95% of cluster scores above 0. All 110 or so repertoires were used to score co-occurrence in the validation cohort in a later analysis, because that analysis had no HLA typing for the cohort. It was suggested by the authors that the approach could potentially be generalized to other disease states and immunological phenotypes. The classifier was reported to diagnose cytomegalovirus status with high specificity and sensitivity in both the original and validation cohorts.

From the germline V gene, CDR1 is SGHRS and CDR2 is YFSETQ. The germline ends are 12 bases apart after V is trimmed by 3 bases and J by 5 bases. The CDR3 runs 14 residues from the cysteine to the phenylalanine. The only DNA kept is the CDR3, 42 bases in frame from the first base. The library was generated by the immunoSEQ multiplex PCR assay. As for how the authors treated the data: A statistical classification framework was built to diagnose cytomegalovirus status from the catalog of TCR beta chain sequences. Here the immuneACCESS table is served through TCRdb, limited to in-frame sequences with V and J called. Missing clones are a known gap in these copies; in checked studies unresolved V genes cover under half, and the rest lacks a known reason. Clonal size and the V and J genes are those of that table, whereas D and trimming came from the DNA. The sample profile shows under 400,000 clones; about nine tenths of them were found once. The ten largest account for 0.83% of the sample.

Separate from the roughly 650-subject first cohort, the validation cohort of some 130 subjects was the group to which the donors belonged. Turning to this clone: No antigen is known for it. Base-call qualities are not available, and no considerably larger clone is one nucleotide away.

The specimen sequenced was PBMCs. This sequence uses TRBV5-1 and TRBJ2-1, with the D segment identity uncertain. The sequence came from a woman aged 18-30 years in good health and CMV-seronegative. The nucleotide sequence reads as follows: TGCGCCAGCAGCTATGAATGGAGAAACAATGAGCAGTTCTTC. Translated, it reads CASSYEWRNNEQFF.